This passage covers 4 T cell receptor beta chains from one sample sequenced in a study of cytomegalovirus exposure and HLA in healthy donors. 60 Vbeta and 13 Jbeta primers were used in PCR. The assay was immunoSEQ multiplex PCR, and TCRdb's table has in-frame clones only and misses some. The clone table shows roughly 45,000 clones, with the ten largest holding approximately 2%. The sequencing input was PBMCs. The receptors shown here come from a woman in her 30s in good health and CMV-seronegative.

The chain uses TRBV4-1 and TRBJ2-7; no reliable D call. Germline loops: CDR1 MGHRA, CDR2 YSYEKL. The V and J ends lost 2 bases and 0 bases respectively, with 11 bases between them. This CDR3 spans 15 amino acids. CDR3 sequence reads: CASSQRQSSSYEQYF. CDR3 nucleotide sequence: TGCGCCAGCAGCCAAAGACAATCAAGCTCCTACGAGCAGTACTTC.

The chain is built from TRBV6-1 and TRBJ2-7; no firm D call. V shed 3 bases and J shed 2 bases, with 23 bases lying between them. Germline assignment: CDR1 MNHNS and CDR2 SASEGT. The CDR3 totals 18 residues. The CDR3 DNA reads TGTGCCAGCAGTGATATTAGGCCCGAGTCAGGAAGGCCCTACGAGCAGTACTTC. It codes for CASSDIRPESGRPYEQYF.

The CDR3 sequence is CASSLVGTGPYEQYF. CDR3 nucleotides: TGTGCCAGCAGCTTGGTTGGGACAGGGCCCTACGAGCAGTACTTC. The chain couples TRBV5-6 to TRBJ2-7, with 9 positions matching TRBD1. The CDR3 loop spans 15 amino acids. The V and J ends lost 0 bases and 2 bases, in that order; junction bases with no gene match: 3. Per the germline V gene, CDR1 is SGHDT and CDR2 is YYEEEE. Filled out from reference TRBV5-6 and TRBJ2-7, the complete variable domain reads DAGVTQSPTHLIKTRGQQVTLRCSPKSGHDTVSWYQQALGQGPQFIFQYYEEEERQRGNFPDRFSGHQFPNYSSELNVNALLLGDSALYLCASSLVGTGPYEQYFGPGTRLTVT.

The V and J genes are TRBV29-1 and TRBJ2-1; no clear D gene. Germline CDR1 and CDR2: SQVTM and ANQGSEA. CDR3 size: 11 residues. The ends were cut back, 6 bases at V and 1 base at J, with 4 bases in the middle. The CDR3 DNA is TGCAGCGTCCGTTCCTACAATGAGCAGTTCTTC. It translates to CSVRSYNEQFF.